This is a list of T cell receptor beta chains from one sample in a study of CD8 T cells in Susac syndrome. MiXCR was run by TCRdb on the immunoSEQ multiplex PCR reads, yielding one entry per CDR3 protein. This table holds a few hundred thousand distinct CDR3 sequences, 95% found once. The sequenced sample consisted of CD4+ T cells from PBMCs. The source of these receptors is a human donor with multiple sclerosis. CDR3s include the opening cysteine and the closing phenylalanine or tryptophan. A D gene is named only where the DNA matches it firmly. Clone size is shown for a subset of rows, as once, few, many or a class of expanded clone.

>-|-|TRBV19|TRBJ1-1
TGTGCCAGTAGTCCGGGCAGGACTGAAGCTTTCTTT
CASSPGRTEAFF
>-|-|TRBV30|TRBJ2-1
TGTGCCTGGACCCGATCGGGACATTCGTTCTTC
CAWTRSGHSFF
>-|TRBD1|TRBV20-1|TRBJ2-6
TGCAGTGCTAGAGATGGGACAGGGGTTGGGGCCAACGTCCTGACTTTC
CSARDGTGVGANVLTF
>once|-|TRBV29-1|TRBJ1-1
TGCAGCGTTTGGACAGCGAACACTGAAGCTTTCTTT
CSVWTANTEAFF
>-|-|TRBV23-1|TRBJ2-5
TGCGCCAGCAGGGCAAAGGGCAGACAAGAGACCCAGTACTTC
CASRAKGRQETQYF
>-|-|TRBV20-1|TRBJ2-5
TGCAGTGCTAGAGATCGGAGGACGGGTGAGACCCAGTACTTC
CSARDRRTGETQYF
>once|TRBD2|TRBV20-1|TRBJ2-1
TGCAGTGCTTTAGGGAGCGGGAGGGGCAATGAGCAGTTCTTC
CSALGSGRGNEQFF
>-|-|TRBV30|TRBJ2-7
TGTGCCTGGAGTGGAGTCGTCTCCTACGAGCAGTACTTC
CAWSGVVSYEQYF
>-|TRBD2|TRBV15|TRBJ2-3
TGTGCCACCAGCAGAGTTGGGTCGGGGGGGCCTCTGAATACGCAGTATTTT
CATSRVGSGGPLNTQYF
>-|-|TRBV21-1|TRBJ2-3
TGTGCCAGCAGCCTAACGGCGGAAGTCACAGATACGCAGTATTTT
CASSLTAEVTDTQYF
>-|-|TRBV29-1|TRBJ1-2
TGCAGCGTTGAGTCAGGTTTGAGCTATGGCTACACCTTC
CSVESGLSYGYTF
>-|TRBD1|TRBV12-3/TRBV12-4|TRBJ1-1
TGTGCCAGCAGTTTAAGGGGGCTGAACACTGAAGCTTTCTTT
CASSLRGLNTEAFF
>-|TRBD2|TRBV18|TRBJ2-3
TGTGCCAGCTCACAGCGACTAGCGGGGGAGGATACGCAGTATTTT
CASSQRLAGEDTQYF
>-|TRBD1|TRBV20-1|TRBJ2-2
TGCAGTGCTACACAGGGGGCGAACACCGGGGAGCTGTTTTTT
CSATQGANTGELFF
>-|TRBD2|TRBV5-1|TRBJ2-1
TGCGCCAGCAGCTTGGGCCCCCCAGCGGGGCCCTACAATGAGCAGTTCTTC
CASSLGPPAGPYNEQFF
>once|-|TRBV7-9|TRBJ1-1
TGTGCCAGCAGCTATTTGCCGAACACTGAAGCTTTCTTT
CASSYLPNTEAFF
>-|-|TRBV23-1|TRBJ2-7
TGCGCCAGCAATTCTTTCGAGCAGTACTTC
CASNSFEQYF
>-|TRBD1|TRBV30|TRBJ2-1
TGTGCCTGGAGGGGGACAGGGTTCTACAATGAGCAGTTCTTC
CAWRGTGFYNEQFF
>-|TRBD2|TRBV6-5|TRBJ2-7
TGTGCCAGCAGTTACCGGACTAGCGGCTCCTACGAGCAGTACTTC
CASSYRTSGSYEQYF
>-|-|TRBV29-1|TRBJ2-7
TGCAGCGTTGAAGTAGGGTCCTCGCCCTACGAGCAGTACTTC
CSVEVGSSPYEQYF
>-|-|TRBV5-1|TRBJ1-2
TGCGCCAGCAGCGAGGACGGTAACTATGGCTACACCTTC
CASSEDGNYGYTF
>-|-|TRBV20-1|TRBJ1-2
TGCAGTGCTCCGCGGGCCTTGAGGGGCTACACCTTC
CSAPRALRGYTF
>-|TRBD1|TRBV20-1|TRBJ2-1
TGCAGTGCTACCGGGACAGGGGCATCCTACAATGAGCAGTTCTTC
CSATGTGASYNEQFF
>-|TRBD1|TRBV15|TRBJ1-4
TGTGCCACCGGGACAGACTCTAATGAAAAACTGTTTTTT
CATGTDSNEKLFF